This TCR beta chain originates from a study of control samples from healthy donors and cancer patients (dated by TCRdb to 2020 to 2022). As encoded in the germline V gene (reference sequence), CDR1 is SGHKS while CDR2 is YYEKEE. The CDR3 starts with the cysteine, ends with the phenylalanine, and has 18 residues. The sequence is cut down to CDR3 DNA, 54 bases in frame from base 1. The germline V end is reduced by 1 base and the J end by 0 bases; junction bases left unmatched: 7. Receptor libraries were prepared by the immunoSEQ multiplex PCR assay. Imported from immuneACCESS, the table was reduced by TCRdb to in-frame sequences with V and J called. These copies leave out some clones; in studies compared against another copy, an unresolved V gene accounts for under half, and the cause of the remainder is not known. This sample holds roughly 160,000 clones; approximately 94% were observed only once. The top ten constitute 12% to 15% of the sample.

Remarks on this clone: It has no known antigen specificity. No base qualities exist here, and no much larger clone lies one base off it.

This TCR derives from a man aged 60-69 years with colorectal cancer. The sequence links TRBV5-5 to TRBJ1-5; 10 bases in between match TRBD1. The sequenced material came from PBMCs. The CDR3 protein sequence reads: CASSLITGTGVSNQPQHF. The DNA sequence follows: TGTGCCAGCAGCTTGATTACCGGGACAGGGGTTAGCAATCAGCCCCAGCATTTT.